A single sample gave rise to the 32 T cell receptor beta chains below, sequenced in a study of cytomegalovirus exposure and HLA in healthy donors. The primer mix had 60 Vbeta and 13 Jbeta primers. The table came from immunoSEQ multiplex PCR; TCRdb's copy has only in-frame clones and leaves some out. Of approximately 160,000 clones listed, less than 90% are singletons. The sample consisted of PBMCs. Receptors were obtained from a woman aged 50 to 60 in good health and CMV-seropositive.

V gene TRBV2 combines with J gene TRBJ1-1; possible D gene TRBD1, 5 bases. CDR1 SNHLY and CDR2 FYNNEI come from the germline V gene. CDR3 length: 10 amino acids. Trimming shortened V by 3 bases and J by 10 bases, and 6 bases separated the two germline ends. In DNA, the CDR3 is TGTGCCAGCAGTGACGGGGGAGCTTTCTTT. It translates to CASSDGGAFF.

The chain employs TRBV30 and TRBJ2-7, with D uncertain. This CDR3 region has 11 residues. The V gene lost 7 bases and the J gene lost 4 bases, with 11 bases spanning the gap. The germline V gene encodes CDR1 GTSNPN and CDR2 SVGIG (reference sequence). CDR3 sequence: CALKHSYEQYF. The DNA of the CDR3 is TGTGCCTTGAAACATTCTTACGAGCAGTACTTC.

This clone was seen just once. In nucleotides, the CDR3 is TGTGCCAGCAGCATCACCAGGGGTGGCGAGCAGTACTTC. This codes for CASSITRGGEQYF. The chain combines TRBV13 with TRBJ2-7, with a weak D call TRBD1 (6 bases). The CDR3 runs 13 residues. V was cut by 5 bases and J by 6 bases, with 14 bases left in between. Looked up from germline, CDR1 is PRHDT and CDR2 is FYEKMQ (reference sequence).

The V gene is TRBV2, the J gene TRBJ2-7; 7 bases match TRBD2. CDR3 length: 14 residues. V dropped 2 bases and J dropped 3; count of bases not matched to a gene: 4. From germline, CDR1 is SNHLY and CDR2 FYNNEI. CDR3 nucleotides: TGTGCCAGCAGTGAATGGCGGGAGAACTACGAGCAGTACTTC. Amino acid sequence: CASSEWRENYEQYF.

This clone was observed a handful of times. The chain uses TRBV4-3 and TRBJ2-1; 7 bases fit TRBD2. V was pared by 5 bases and J by 0 bases, with 7 bases of the junction left unmatched. The CDR3 has 16 amino acids. The germline gives CDR1 LGHNA, CDR2 YSLEER. The CDR3 spells CASSFGGGTSYNEQFF. The CDR3 DNA reads TGCGCCAGCAGCTTTGGGGGGGGAACCTCCTACAATGAGCAGTTCTTC.

The chain carries TRBV19 and TRBJ2-3, with D unclear. Trimming stripped 5 bases from V and 1 base from J, with 7 bases between. Per the germline V gene, CDR1 is LNHDA and CDR2 is SQIVND (reference sequence). The CDR3 consists of 13 residues. CDR3 bases: TGTGCCAGTAGTGTGCAGGGCACAGATACGCAGTATTTT. This sequence encodes CASSVQGTDTQYF.

The rearrangement uses TRBV9 and TRBJ1-3; D gene uncertain. V lost 0 bases and J lost 0, with 7 bases in between. The CDR3 is 15 amino acids. Germline CDR1 reads SGDLS; CDR2 reads YYNGEE. Here the CDR3 reads CASSVEGSSGNTIYF. The CDR3 DNA reads as TGTGCCAGCAGCGTAGAAGGGAGCTCTGGAAACACCATATATTTT.

V is TRBV30 and J is TRBJ1-5; D is undetermined. Trimming cost V 1 base and J 7 bases, with 11 bases left between them. Germline V gene sequence: CDR1 GTSNPN, CDR2 SVGIG (reference sequence). This CDR3 is 13 amino acids long. The CDR3 nucleotides read TGTGCCTGGAGTGATACGGGGTTCCAGCCCCAGCATTTT. Its protein product is CAWSDTGFQPQHF.

This rearrangement joins TRBV2 to TRBJ2-2; 7 positions match TRBD2. V trimming: 11 bases; J trimming: 0 bases; junction bases outside the gene matches: 6. The CDR3 totals 14 residues. Germline assignment: CDR1 SNHLY and CDR2 FYNNEI. The CDR3 here is CAGGGKANTGELFF. DNA for the CDR3: TGTGCCGGGGGAGGGAAAGCGAACACCGGGGAGCTGTTTTTT.

V is TRBV9 and J is TRBJ2-2; the match to TRBD1 covers 7 bases. The CDR3 runs to 14 residues. Germline V lookup: CDR1 SGDLS, CDR2 YYNGEE. Losses at the gene ends were 5 bases for V and 3 bases for J; bases not matched to a gene: 4. The CDR3 loop is CASRRTGDTGELFF. The CDR3 bases are TGTGCCAGCAGGAGAACAGGGGACACCGGGGAGCTGTTTTTT.

In regard to this clone: Germline is not matched at one junction end, which may reflect a read error. This chain uses TRBV7-9 with TRBJ1-2; D is unclear. This CDR3 contains 9 residues. Germline CDR1 SEHNR, CDR2 FQNEAQ (reference sequence). The CDR3 DNA follows: TGTGCCAGCCCGTATGGCCACACCTTC. As protein: CASPYGHTF.

The gene calls are TRBV4-1 and TRBJ2-6; 12 bases are a match to TRBD2. Germline V gene data show CDR1 as MGHRA and CDR2 as YSYEKL. The CDR3 has 20 residues. V was pared by 4 bases and J by 3 bases, with 13 bases of the junction left unmatched. The CDR3 DNA reads as TGCGCCAGCAGCCCTTTATCGACTAGCGGGAGTACAAGTGGGGCCAACGTCCTGACTTTC. Translating it yields CASSPLSTSGSTSGANVLTF.

This clone showed up just a few times. The V and J genes are TRBV18 and TRBJ1-2, with 7 bases lining up with TRBD1. The germline CDR1 and CDR2 sequences are KGHSH and LQKENI. This CDR3 is built from 13 residues. The junction had 2 bases not matched to a gene; V was cut back by 4 bases and J by 3 bases. The CDR3 loop reads CASSQGADYGYTF. The CDR3 DNA reads as TGTGCCAGCTCACAGGGGGCGGACTATGGCTACACCTTC.

This clone was seen just once. The chain has TRBV7-3 and TRBJ1-1, with a tentative D call TRBD1 (6 bases). The germline gives CDR1 SGHTA, CDR2 FQGTGA. The CDR3 sequence is 15 residues long. Between the trimmed V and J ends, which lost 6 bases and 5 bases, there was a span of 19 bases. The CDR3 coding sequence is TGTGCCAGCAGTAAGGCCGGGACACCCTTTACTGAAGCTTTCTTT. It translates to CASSKAGTPFTEAFF.

The CDR3 DNA is TGTGCCAGCAGCTTTGGGACACTGCTTGGCTACACCTTC. Translated: CASSFGTLLGYTF. The rearrangement joins TRBV11-2 to TRBJ1-2, with D perhaps TRBD1 (6 bases). The V and J ends lost 3 bases and 7 bases respectively, with 12 bases between them. Looked up from germline, CDR1 is SGHAT and CDR2 is FQNNGV. There are 13 residues in the CDR3.

This chain links TRBV6-5 with TRBJ1-4; no clear D. The V end was cut by 0 bases, the J end by 8 bases, with 13 bases between. The CDR3 covers 15 residues. Germline V CDR1 and CDR2: MNHEY, SVGAGI. DNA of the CDR3: TGTGCCAGCAGTTACTCGAGAGGGATCGGAGAAAAACTGTTTTTT. It is translated as CASSYSRGIGEKLFF.

V is TRBV30 and J is TRBJ2-2; TRBD1 matches at 7 bases. The CDR3 loop spans 16 amino acids. The V gene's germline CDR1 is GTSNPN and CDR2 SVGIG (reference sequence). V lost 3 bases to trimming and J lost 0 bases; unmatched junction nucleotides: 7. The CDR3 DNA is TGTGCCTGGAGATACGCCGGGACAGCGAACACCGGGGAGCTGTTTTTT. Its protein product is CAWRYAGTANTGELFF.

The chain carries TRBV9 and TRBJ1-4; TRBD1 agrees at 8 bases. The J segment lost 8 bases and the V segment lost 0 bases, leaving 3 bases of the junction unmatched. The CDR3 extends over 14 amino acids. CDR1 is SGDLS and CDR2 is YYNGEE in the germline V gene. The CDR3 region is CASSVEQGGEKLFF. CDR3 in DNA: TGTGCCAGCAGCGTAGAACAGGGGGGGGAAAAACTGTTTTTT.

J is TRBJ2-7 and V is TRBV5-1, with D perhaps matching TRBD1 (6 bases). Germline CDR1 is SGHRS and CDR2 is YFSETQ. The CDR3 totals 15 residues. Trimming pared 1 base from V and 4 bases from J, leaving 15 bases between. The CDR3 reads CASSLTGPLGYEQYF. The CDR3 nucleotides read TGCGCCAGCAGCTTGACAGGGCCCCTAGGGTACGAGCAGTACTTC.

The chain recombines TRBV21-1 with TRBJ1-2; TRBD1 is the table's D call, not checked against the DNA. TRBV21-1 is a pseudogene segment. This CDR3 is built from 15 residues. The chain's CDR3 is CASSRTESPNYGYTF. The CDR3 DNA reads as TGTGCCAGCAGCCGGACAGAGTCACCCAACTATGGCTACACCTTC.

This clone was seen just once. The gene calls are TRBV15 and TRBJ1-2; TRBD1 might be the D (6 bases). The CDR3 runs 15 residues. V lost 3 bases and J lost 3, with 14 bases in between. Germline CDR1 and CDR2: LNHNV and YYDKDF (reference sequence). Here the CDR3 reads CATSRGASKYYGYTF. CDR3 DNA: TGTGCCACCAGCAGGGGGGCCTCAAAATACTATGGCTACACCTTC.

The chain uses TRBV18 and TRBJ2-7, with 9 bases fitting TRBD2. This CDR3 has 14 amino acids. Per germline, CDR1 KGHSH and CDR2 LQKENI. The junction had 5 bases not matched to a gene; V was cut back by 3 bases and J by 5 bases. As DNA, the CDR3 is TGTGCCAGCTCACCTGTAGCGGGGGCGGACGAGCAGTACTTC. It specifies CASSPVAGADEQYF.

The chain employs TRBV5-1 and TRBJ1-2; tentatively, D is TRBD1 (5 bases). In germline, CDR1 is SGHRS, CDR2 YFSETQ. V lost 2 bases to trimming and J lost 4 bases, with 15 bases between them. This CDR3 has 15 amino acids. In DNA form, the CDR3 reads TGCGCCAGCAGCTTTGATCGCCAAGACAGCTATGGCTACACCTTC. Its protein is CASSFDRQDSYGYTF.

J is TRBJ2-7 and V is TRBV7-2; the match to TRBD2 covers 13 bases. CDR3 length equals 16 residues. J gave up 6 bases and V 0 bases, and 5 bases lay outside the gene matches. Per the germline V gene, CDR1 is SGHTA and CDR2 is FQGNSA. In DNA form, the CDR3 reads TGTGCCAGCAGCTTAGCCGGACTAGCGGGAGAAGGCGAGCAGTACTTC. Translated, it gives CASSLAGLAGEGEQYF.

V usage is TRBV13 and J usage is TRBJ1-6, with TRBD1 matching over 10 bases. CDR3 size: 16 residues. The trim removed 4 bases at V and 2 bases at J, leaving 2 bases unmatched. Germline V gene data show CDR1 as PRHDT and CDR2 as FYEKMQ (reference sequence). The CDR3 DNA reads TGTGCCAGCAGCTGGGACAGGGGTACCTATAATTCACCCCTCCACTTT. Translating it yields CASSWDRGTYNSPLHF.

Worth noting for this clone: One end of the junction varies from germline; a read error may be responsible. This chain uses TRBV15 with TRBJ2-7; weak D call: TRBD2 (5 bases). The CDR3 covers 14 residues. From germline, CDR1 is LNHNV and CDR2 YYDKDF (reference sequence). In DNA, the CDR3 is TGTGCCACCAGCGGAGACGGGAAGGGCCACGAGCAGTACTTC. It codes for CATSGDGKGHEQYF.

The rearrangement uses TRBV19 and TRBJ1-4, with D unclear. The CDR3 consists of 16 residues. Germline lookup yields CDR1 LNHDA and CDR2 SQIVND (reference sequence). Trimming removed 4 bases at V and 1 base at J, with 13 bases between. The chain's CDR3 is CASSTWRAETNEKLFF. CDR3 nucleotide sequence: TGTGCCAGTAGTACGTGGAGGGCAGAAACTAATGAAAAACTGTTTTTT.

This chain links TRBV28 with TRBJ1-2; 7 bases fit TRBD1. This CDR3 is built from 12 residues. J gave up 7 bases and V 7 bases, and 6 bases lay outside the gene matches. Germline CDR1 reads MDHEN; CDR2 reads SYDVKM. The CDR3 DNA reads as TGTGCCAGCACCGGGACAGTATTTGGCTACACCTTC. Its translation is CASTGTVFGYTF.

The CDR3: CASSFSGTGGEKLFF. In DNA form, the CDR3 reads TGTGCCAGCAGCTTTTCCGGGACAGGGGGTGAAAAACTGTTTTTT. The V call is TRBV5-4, the J call TRBJ1-4; 11 nucleotides match TRBD1. Trimming removed 2 bases from V and 7 bases from J; junction bases left unmatched: 4. CDR1 and CDR2 from the germline V gene are SGHNT and YYREEE (reference sequence). CDR3 size: 15 residues.

The chain joins TRBV5-6 to TRBJ1-5; 7 bases line up with TRBD1. The V segment lost 4 bases and the J segment 6 bases; nucleotides outside the gene matches: 7. The CDR3 covers 14 residues. In germline, CDR1 is SGHDT, CDR2 YYEEEE. DNA for the CDR3: TGTGCCAGCAGCCTCCGACAGGGACGTCAGCCCCAGCATTTT. Translating it yields CASSLRQGRQPQHF.

The CDR3 reads CASRPGLVTNEQFF. The CDR3 DNA follows: TGTGCCAGCAGACCGGGACTAGTAACCAATGAGCAGTTCTTC. The J gene is TRBJ2-1, the V gene TRBV2; TRBD2 matches at 8 bases. The CDR3 extends over 14 amino acids. The germline V gene encodes CDR1 SNHLY and CDR2 FYNNEI. The V and J ends lost 6 bases and 6 bases, in that order; junction bases with no gene match: 7. Based on the CDR3 plus reference TRBV2 and TRBJ2-1, the full variable domain is EPEVTQTPSHQVTQMGQEVILRCVPISNHLYFYWYRQILGQKVEFLVSFYNNEISEKSEIFDDQFSVERPDGSNFTLKIRSTKLEDSAMYFCASRPGLVTNEQFFGPGTRLTVL.

The chain joins TRBV5-4 to TRBJ2-7; 12 bases are shared with TRBD2. V lost 4 bases to trimming and J lost 0 bases; unmatched junction nucleotides: 2. CDR3 length: 15 amino acids. Germline V gene data show CDR1 as SGHNT and CDR2 as YYREEE (reference sequence). The CDR3 loop is CASSRTSGVSYEQYF. CDR3 in DNA: TGTGCCAGCAGCCGGACTAGCGGGGTCTCCTACGAGCAGTACTTC.